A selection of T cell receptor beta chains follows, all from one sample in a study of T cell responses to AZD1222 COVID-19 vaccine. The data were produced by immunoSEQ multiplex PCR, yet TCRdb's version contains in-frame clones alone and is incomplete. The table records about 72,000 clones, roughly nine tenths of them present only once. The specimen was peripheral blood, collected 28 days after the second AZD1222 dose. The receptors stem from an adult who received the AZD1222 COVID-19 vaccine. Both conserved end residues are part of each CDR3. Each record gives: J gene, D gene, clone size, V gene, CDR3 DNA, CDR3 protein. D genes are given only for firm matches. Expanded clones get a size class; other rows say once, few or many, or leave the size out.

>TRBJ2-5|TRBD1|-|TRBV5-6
TGTGCCAGCAGCTGGGGACAGTTGCAAGAGACCCAGTACTTC
CASSWGQLQETQYF
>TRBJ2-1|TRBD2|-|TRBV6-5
TGTGCCAGCAGCACTAGCGGGAAGGGCCTTGAGCAGTTCTTC
CASSTSGKGLEQFF
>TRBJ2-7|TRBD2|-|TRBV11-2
TGTGCCAGCAGCTTAGCCCTAGCGGGCTACGAGCAGTACTTC
CASSLALAGYEQYF
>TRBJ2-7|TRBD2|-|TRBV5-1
TGCGCCAGCAGCTTGGGTGGCGGGAGGTTTTACGAGCAGTACTTC
CASSLGGGRFYEQYF
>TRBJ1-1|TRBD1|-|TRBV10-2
TGCGCCAGCAGTTCCGGGGACAGCCCGAACACTGAAGCTTTCTTT
CASSSGDSPNTEAFF
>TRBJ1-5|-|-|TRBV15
TGTGCCACCAGCAGAGATAGAGAAGGGAATCAGCCCCAGCATTTT
CATSRDREGNQPQHF
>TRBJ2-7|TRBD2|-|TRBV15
TGTGCCACCAGCAGAGTAAGGGCTAGCGGCATATCCTACGAGCAGTACTTC
CATSRVRASGISYEQYF
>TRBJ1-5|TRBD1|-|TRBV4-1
TGCGCCAGCAGCCCCGGGACAGCTTACAATCAGCCCCAGCATTTT
CASSPGTAYNQPQHF
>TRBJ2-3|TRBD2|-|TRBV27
TGTGCCAGCAATACGGGACTAGCGGGAGCAGATACGCAGTATTTT
CASNTGLAGADTQYF
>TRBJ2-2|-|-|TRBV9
TGTGCCAGCACTTTAAGCGTGGCTAACACCGGGGAGCTGTTTTTT
CASTLSVANTGELFF
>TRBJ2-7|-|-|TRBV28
TGTGCCAGCAGTTTCCCCGGGGCGAGCTCCTACGAGCAGTACTTC
CASSFPGASSYEQYF
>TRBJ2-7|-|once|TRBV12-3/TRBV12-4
TGTGCCAGCAGTTTGGGCGGAACCTACGAGCAGTACTTC
CASSLGGTYEQYF
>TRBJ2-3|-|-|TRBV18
TGTGCCAGCTCACAATCAGCGGGCGGGACAGATACGCAGTATTTT
CASSQSAGGTDTQYF
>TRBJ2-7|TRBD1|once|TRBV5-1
TGCGCCAGCAGCTCCCAAGGGACAGGGGTCTACGAGCAGTACTTC
CASSSQGTGVYEQYF
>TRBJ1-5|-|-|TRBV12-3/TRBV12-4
TGTGCCAGCACTCCCCCGGAGGGTCGGCCCCAGCATTTT
CASTPPEGRPQHF
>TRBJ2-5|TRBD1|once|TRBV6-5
TGTGCCAGCAGCCAACCGGGACAGGAGTACTTC
CASSQPGQEYF
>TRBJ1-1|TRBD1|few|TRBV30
TGTGCCTGGAGACGGGACAGGGGGGCCACTGAAGCTTTCTTT
CAWRRDRGATEAFF
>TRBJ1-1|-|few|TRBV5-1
TGCGCCAGCAGTCAGGAAGTTGGGCGGAACACTGAAGCTTTCTTT
CASSQEVGRNTEAFF
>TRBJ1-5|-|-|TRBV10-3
TGTGCCATCAGTGAAGTTGCCAGGGGTCCGTATCAGCCCCAGCATTTT
CAISEVARGPYQPQHF
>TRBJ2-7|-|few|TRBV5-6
TGTGCCAGCAGCTTAGGGATGAGGGTAAGCGAGCAGTACTTC
CASSLGMRVSEQYF
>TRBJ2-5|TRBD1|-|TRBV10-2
TGCGCCAGCATCGGACAGGGGATCGAGACCCAGTACTTC
CASIGQGIETQYF
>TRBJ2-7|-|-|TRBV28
TGTGCAACGGCTCAACCAAAGGGGAATTCCTACGAGCAGTACTTC
CATAQPKGNSYEQYF
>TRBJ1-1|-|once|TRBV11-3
TGTGCCAGCAGACCAAACACAGTGAACACTGAAGCTTTCTTT
CASRPNTVNTEAFF
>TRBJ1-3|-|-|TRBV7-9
TGTGCCAGCAGAGAGGGTGGAAACACCATATATTTT
CASREGGNTIYF
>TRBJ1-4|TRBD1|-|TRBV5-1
TGCGCCAGCTCCCCAGGGGGCACTAATGAAAAACTGTTTTTT
CASSPGGTNEKLFF
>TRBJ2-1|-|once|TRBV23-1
TGCGCCAGCGTCCGGGCCTCAATAAAGAAGGATGAGCAGTTCTTC
CASVRASIKKDEQFF
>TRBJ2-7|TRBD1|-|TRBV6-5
TGTGCCAGCAGTCCTGGACAGGAACCTTCCTACGAGCAGTACTTC
CASSPGQEPSYEQYF
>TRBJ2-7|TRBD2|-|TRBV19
TGTGCCAGTAGTTTTTCGGGGACTAGCAGCTACGAGCAGTACTTC
CASSFSGTSSYEQYF
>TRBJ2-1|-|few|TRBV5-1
TGCGCCAGCAGCTTGGCCCCGGGTAGCTCCTACAATGAGCAGTTCTTC
CASSLAPGSSYNEQFF
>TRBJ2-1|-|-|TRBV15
TGTGCCACCAGCAGAGACGTGGGCAGACCGCTCAATGAGCAGTTCTTC
CATSRDVGRPLNEQFF
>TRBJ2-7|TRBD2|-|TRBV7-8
TGTGCCAGCAGCTCATCCGGGACTAGCCCATACGAGCAGTACTTC
CASSSSGTSPYEQYF
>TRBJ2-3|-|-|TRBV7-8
TGTGCCAGCAGCTTCCCCCAAGGGCAAGATACGCAGTATTTT
CASSFPQGQDTQYF
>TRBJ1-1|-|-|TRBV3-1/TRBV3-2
TGTGCCAGCAGCCAAGTCCCCGAGGCTGAAGCTTTCTTT
CASSQVPEAEAFF
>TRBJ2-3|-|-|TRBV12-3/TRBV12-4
TGTGCCAGCAGTTTTGCGGGCACGCAGTATTTT
CASSFAGTQYF
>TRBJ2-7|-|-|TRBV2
TGTGCCAGCATGTATTCCGCAATGGACAATTCCTACGAGCAGTACTTC
CASMYSAMDNSYEQYF
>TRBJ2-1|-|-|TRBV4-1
TGCGCCAGCAGCCAAGGGGACAATGAGCAGTTCTTC
CASSQGDNEQFF
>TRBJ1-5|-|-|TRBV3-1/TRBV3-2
TGTGCCAGCAGCCAAGAAGGTCAGCCCCAGCATTTT
CASSQEGQPQHF
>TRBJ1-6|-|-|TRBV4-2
TGTGCCAGCAGCCTACGGAGCAGGGATTCACCCCTCCACTTT
CASSLRSRDSPLHF
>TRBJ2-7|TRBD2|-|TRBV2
TGTGCCAGCAGAGCGGGAGTAGGGTACGAGCAGTACTTC
CASRAGVGYEQYF
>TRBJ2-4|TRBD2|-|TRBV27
TGTGCCAGCAGAAATCGGGTGTTAGCGGGAGGGTCAGCCAAAAACATTCAGTACTTC
CASRNRVLAGGSAKNIQYF
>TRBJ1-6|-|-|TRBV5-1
TGCGCCAGCAGCTTGGCCGGGCAGGGTGGTAATTCACCCCTCCACTTT
CASSLAGQGGNSPLHF
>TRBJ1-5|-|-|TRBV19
TGTGCCAGTAGTATTGGTCGGCAGCCCCAGCATTTT
CASSIGRQPQHF
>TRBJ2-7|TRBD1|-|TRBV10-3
TGTGCCAGCGGGACAGGGGTCATTCGAAGCTCCGAGCAGTACTTC
CASGTGVIRSSEQYF
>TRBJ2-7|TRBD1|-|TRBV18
TGTGCCAGCTCACCTTTGGACAGGGGGTACGAGCAGTACTTC
CASSPLDRGYEQYF